The entry below gives a single T cell receptor beta chain sequence along with its context. Per the original data handling: Estimates of nucleated cell counts were drawn from the amplification of reference gene primers. The protocol was immunoSEQ multiplex PCR, while the TCRdb copy is restricted to in-frame clones and leaves out a portion. V, J and clone size are those of that table, while D and trimming were read from the DNA. The data contain some 120,000 clones, approximately 86% of them singletons. The data were taken from a study of blood T cell repertoires in COVID-19. Looking at the study overall: The United States, Italy and Spain provided the acute and convalescent COVID-19 samples. From T cells, B-cell-depleted T cells, or PBMCs came the material, which was cDNA or gDNA.

The specimen was peripheral blood. The clonotype originates from a woman aged 50 to 60 who had recovered from COVID-19.

The CDR3 protein is CASSTTRDSLGAQHF. The DNA of the CDR3 is TGTGCCAGCAGTACCACCCGGGACAGCCTGGGAGCCCAGCATTTT. The rearrangement joins TRBV27 to TRBJ1-5, with 7 bases identical to TRBD1. The CDR3 spans 15 residues. V dropped 5 bases and J dropped 11; count of bases not matched to a gene: 15. Per the germline V gene, CDR1 is MNHEY and CDR2 is SMNVEV (reference sequence).